The 28 T cell receptor beta chains below come from one sample, sequenced in a study of breast tumors, draining lymph nodes, adjacent tissues. TCRdb processed the multiplex PCR reads anew with MiXCR; each CDR3 protein has one entry. Of some 150,000 distinct CDR3 sequences in the sample, 20% to 25% were seen once. Samples came from axillary lymph nodes draining the breast cancer. Sequencing was done on a sample of axillary lymph node tissue. All receptors derive from a female donor with breast cancer. Some clones in this sample may be carry-over from other donors' samples.

This clonotype was recorded at least ten times. The chain uses TRBV28 and TRBJ1-4; D not resolved. V lost 3 bases and J lost 8, with 13 bases in between. The CDR3 spans 14 residues. Germline loops: CDR1 MDHEN, CDR2 SYDVKM. The CDR3 spells CASSLGRVEEKLFF. Here the CDR3 DNA reads TGTGCCAGCAGTTTGGGTAGGGTGGAGGAAAAACTGTTTTTT.

This clonotype was found many times. The gene calls are TRBV18 and TRBJ2-7, with TRBD1 identical over 7 bases. CDR3 length: 14 residues. After removal of 5 bases from V and 5 bases from J, the junction contained 9 bases not matched to a gene. CDR1 is KGHSH and CDR2 is LQKENI in the germline V gene. The CDR3 here is CASSTTRDSNEQYF. The CDR3 bases are TGTGCCAGCTCAACAACTCGGGACAGCAACGAGCAGTACTTC.

This clonotype has a count of ten or more. The chain joins TRBV20-1 to TRBJ2-5; a weak D match, TRBD2 (7 bases). V was pared by 5 bases and J by 5 bases, with 15 bases between. The CDR3 spans 13 residues. Germline CDR1 is DFQATT and CDR2 is SNEGSKA (reference sequence). CDR3 protein: CSAGTGGRETQYF. CDR3 in DNA: TGCAGTGCTGGCACCGGGGGGCGGGAGACCCAGTACTTC.

Turning to this clonotype: A much larger clone differs by one base, so this may be a read error. The chain couples TRBV29-1 to TRBJ2-2; a possible D gene is TRBD1 (6 bases). This CDR3 region has 13 residues. Germline V gene data show CDR1 as SQVTM and CDR2 as ANQGSEA. CDR3 in DNA: TGCGGCGTTGACCGCAGGGGAACCGGGGAGCTGTTTTTT. Protein: CGVDRRGTGELFF.

This clonotype was recorded many times. The DNA for the CDR3 is TGCAGTGCTCAGCCGGGACTCACTAGCGGGAGGGCCCTCACAGATACGCAGTATTTT. Protein: CSAQPGLTSGRALTDTQYF. The rearrangement uses TRBV20-1 and TRBJ2-3; 13 positions agree with TRBD2. The CDR3 runs 19 residues. The J segment lost 2 bases and the V segment lost 5 bases, leaving 16 bases of the junction unmatched. The germline gives CDR1 DFQATT, CDR2 SNEGSKA (reference sequence).

There are many counts of this clonotype. The germline gene is not matched at one end of the junction; a read error may be the cause. The chain employs TRBV15 and TRBJ2-3; 9 positions agree with TRBD2. Germline V gene sequence: CDR1 LNHNV, CDR2 YYDKDF (reference sequence). This CDR3 has 15 amino acids. CDR3 region: CAISRLAGMGDTQYF. DNA for the CDR3: TGTGCCATCAGCCGTCTAGCGGGGATGGGGGATACGCAGTATTTT.

Turning to this clonotype: This may be a read error: a much more frequent sequence differs by one nucleotide. Because it lacks the conserved phenylalanine or tryptophan at the end, this CDR3 is likely a read error. CDR3 sequence (DNA): TGTGCCAGCAGTCCGGCGGGGAATGAGCAGTACCTC. This encodes CASSPAGNEQYL. This chain links TRBV27 with TRBJ2-7; a possible D gene is TRBD2 (6 bases). CDR3 size: 12 residues. V lost 5 bases to trimming and J lost 7 bases, with 12 bases between them. CDR1 and CDR2 (germline): MNHEY, SMNVEV (reference sequence).

This clonotype was detected ten times or more. The J gene is TRBJ2-1, the V gene TRBV6-5; 8 bases agree with TRBD2. Unmatched junction bases numbered 14, after V lost 5 bases and J lost 8 bases. The CDR3 runs 16 residues. Per the germline V gene, CDR1 is MNHEY and CDR2 is SVGAGI. The CDR3 sequence is CASSPQLAGILDEQFF. Here the CDR3 DNA reads TGTGCCAGCAGTCCCCAATTAGCGGGAATCTTAGATGAGCAGTTCTTC.

This clonotype was counted many times. The chain combines TRBV7-9 with TRBJ2-7, with TRBD1 as a possible D gene (7 bases). The CDR3 extends over 15 amino acids. Germline loops: CDR1 SEHNR, CDR2 FQNEAQ (reference sequence). V lost 5 bases to trimming and J lost 7 bases, with 21 bases between them. The CDR3 here is CASSPRTGSAGEQYF. The CDR3 DNA reads as TGTGCCAGCAGCCCCCGGACAGGTTCGGCGGGGGAGCAGTACTTC.

About this clonotype itself: It may be a read error: a sequence one base away is much more abundant. The chain's CDR3 is CASSPGRLAPNSPPHF. For the CDR3, the DNA is TGTGCCAGCTCACCCGGACGGCTTGCGCCCAATTCACCCCCCCACTTT. The chain is built from TRBV18 and TRBJ1-6; no reliable D call. This CDR3 region has 16 residues. CDR1 is KGHSH, CDR2 LQKENI, per germline.

Regarding this clonotype: A read error may explain this, as a much larger clone is one base away. V gene TRBV6-5 combines with J gene TRBJ2-5, with 11 nucleotides matching TRBD1. Unmatched junction bases numbered 15, after V lost 8 bases and J lost 4 bases. The germline gives CDR1 MNHEY, CDR2 SVGAGI. The CDR3 loop spans 17 amino acids. The CDR3: CASRGGRTGGEGETQYF. CDR3 coding DNA: TGTGCCAGCCGAGGGGGAAGGACAGGGGGCGAAGGAGAGACCCAGTACTTC.

This clonotype was recorded many times. V gene TRBV2 combines with J gene TRBJ2-7, with a weak D call TRBD1 (6 bases). The CDR3 has 15 residues. The germline V gene encodes CDR1 SNHLY and CDR2 FYNNEI. Deletions cut 4 bases from V and 2 bases from J, with 15 bases between. This chain's CDR3 is CASSVRSGQPYEQYF. The CDR3 bases are TGTGCCAGCAGTGTGCGTTCGGGACAACCCTACGAGCAGTACTTC.

The V gene is TRBV3-1, the J gene TRBJ2-2, with a tentative D call TRBD1 (6 bases). This CDR3 is 15 amino acids long. V lost 7 bases and J 4 bases, leaving 16 bases between the germline ends. Germline V gives CDR1 LGHDT, CDR2 YNNKEL (reference sequence). Here the CDR3 DNA reads TGTGCCAGCACCCCAGGGGTGTTGGGCACCGGGGAGCTGTTTTTT. It is translated as CASTPGVLGTGELFF.

This clonotype was seen repeatedly, ten times or more. This chain connects TRBV6-1 to TRBJ1-5; no clear D. Trimming pared 6 bases from V and 0 bases from J, leaving 9 bases between. Looked up from germline, CDR1 is MNHNS and CDR2 is SASEGT. The CDR3 has 14 residues. In nucleotides, the CDR3 is TGTGCCAGCAGGCAATTTACTAGCAATCAGCCCCAGCATTTT. As protein: CASRQFTSNQPQHF.

In its sample, this clonotype was seen many times. The chain is built from TRBV6-2 or TRBV6-3 and TRBJ2-7; 12 bases are shared with TRBD2. CDR3 length: 16 amino acids. Losses at the gene ends were 0 bases for V and 5 bases for J; bases not matched to a gene: 5. The germline V gene has CDR1 MNHEY and CDR2 SVGEGT. The CDR3 is CASSYSPSGRVDEQYF. The CDR3 bases are TGTGCCAGCAGTTACTCTCCTAGCGGGAGGGTGGACGAGCAGTACTTC.

Turning to this clonotype: This could be a read error, since a much larger clone is one nucleotide away. The chain joins TRBV19 to TRBJ2-3; 7 bases line up with TRBD1. In germline, CDR1 is LNHDA, CDR2 SQIVND (reference sequence). There are 13 residues in the CDR3. CDR3 sequence reads: CASSTPRTGTRYF. The CDR3 DNA sequence: TGTGCCAGTAGTACCCCCCGGACAGGTACGCGGTATTTT.

This clonotype has ten or more counts. The chain recombines TRBV19 with TRBJ2-1, with D uncertain. The CDR3 has 15 residues. Germline-derived CDR1 and CDR2 are LNHDA and SQIVND (reference sequence). The V and J ends lost 3 bases and 2 bases respectively, with 11 bases between them. The CDR3 DNA reads TGTGCCAGTAGTATTAGTAGCCGGACCTACAATGAGCAGTTCTTC. Translated: CASSISSRTYNEQFF.

This clonotype was seen many times. The V gene is TRBV4-2, the J gene TRBJ1-4; no clear D. Trimming stripped 1 base from V and 3 bases from J, with 12 bases between. Germline CDR1 reads LGHNA; CDR2 reads YNFKEQ. The CDR3 covers 16 residues. CDR3 in DNA: TGTGCCAGCAGCCAAGTCGTCGGCTCATCTAATGAAAAACTGTTTTTT. It translates to CASSQVVGSSNEKLFF.

Ten or more counts support this clonotype. V usage is TRBV9 and J usage is TRBJ2-2; 13 bases are shared with TRBD2. J gave up 8 bases and V 0 bases, and 4 bases lay outside the gene matches. CDR3 size: 16 residues. The V gene's germline CDR1 is SGDLS and CDR2 YYNGEE. CDR3 region: CASSVGTSGSRGELFF. The CDR3 DNA sequence: TGTGCCAGCAGCGTAGGGACTAGCGGGAGTCGTGGGGAGCTGTTTTTT.

The sample holds many counts of this clonotype. The chain links TRBV30 to TRBJ2-7; TRBD1 is a possible D gene (6 bases). This CDR3 spans 14 amino acids. Germline lookup yields CDR1 GTSNPN and CDR2 SVGIG (reference sequence). Trimming took off 0 bases at V and 6 bases at J, with 15 bases between the two ends. The CDR3 DNA follows: TGTGCCTGGAGTGTAGGGACACCTCTCTTCGAGCAGTACTTC. As protein: CAWSVGTPLFEQYF.

This clonotype was counted between two and nine times. This may arise from a read error, as a much more abundant clone is one base away. The chain joins TRBV7-2 to TRBJ2-3; D is undetermined. This CDR3 spans 14 amino acids. Germline CDR1 and CDR2: SGHTA and FQGNSA. Trimming left V 2 bases short and J 6 bases short, with 12 bases between. CDR3 sequence (DNA): TGTGCCAGCAGCTTACTGACCGGTCCCGATACGCAGTATTTT. Translation gives CASSLLTGPDTQYF.

This clonotype was seen many times. This chain connects TRBV6-5 to TRBJ2-7, with 8 nucleotides matching TRBD1. The CDR3 is 14 amino acids. The germline V gene encodes CDR1 MNHEY and CDR2 SVGAGI. Germline trimming cut 2 bases from V and 7 bases from J; bases unmatched to any gene: 7. The CDR3 is CASSYDRDRWEQYF. The CDR3 bases are TGTGCCAGCAGTTACGACAGGGACAGGTGGGAGCAGTACTTC.

The table lists this clonotype with many counts. The chain combines TRBV6-5 with TRBJ2-7; D possibly matches TRBD1 or TRBD2 (5 bases each). V dropped 5 bases and J dropped 5 bases, with 19 bases sitting between them. The CDR3 is made up of 15 amino acids. From germline, CDR1 is MNHEY and CDR2 SVGAGI. The CDR3 spells CASSDVRGVMNEQYF. CDR3 DNA: TGTGCCAGCAGTGACGTAAGGGGAGTTATGAACGAGCAGTACTTC.

This clonotype was observed a few times. CDR3 sequence reads: CASSLAASGGQETQYF. In nucleotides, the CDR3 is TGCGCCAGCAGCTTGGCAGCTAGCGGGGGTCAAGAGACCCAGTACTTC. The V call is TRBV5-1, the J call TRBJ2-5; 10 bases are a match to TRBD2. This CDR3 has 16 residues. After removal of 0 bases from V and 2 bases from J, the junction contained 4 bases not matched to a gene. Germline V gives CDR1 SGHRS, CDR2 YFSETQ.

This clonotype was seen repeatedly, ten times or more. The chain links TRBV2 to TRBJ1-5; D call uncertain. The length of the CDR3 is 14 residues. CDR1 is SNHLY and CDR2 is FYNNEI in the germline V gene. The V end was cut by 3 bases, the J end by 6 bases, with 12 bases between. As DNA, the CDR3 is TGTGCCAGCAGTGAGGGCAGCCCTCTTCAGCCCCAGCATTTT. As protein: CASSEGSPLQPQHF.

In this sample, this clonotype turned up many times. The rearrangement uses TRBV20-1 and TRBJ2-3; D gene ambiguous. CDR1 DFQATT and CDR2 SNEGSKA come from the germline V gene (reference sequence). Trimming cost V 0 bases and J 3 bases, with 13 bases left between them. The length of the CDR3 is 15 residues. CDR3 nucleotide sequence: TGCAGTGCTAGAGATCGCGTGGGCGCGACAGATACGCAGTATTTT. The encoded protein is CSARDRVGATDTQYF.

This clonotype was counted ten times or more. J is TRBJ2-5 and V is TRBV5-1; 15 nucleotides match TRBD2. The trim removed 4 bases at V and 4 bases at J, leaving 5 bases unmatched. From germline, CDR1 is SGHRS and CDR2 YFSETQ. The CDR3 is 16 residues long. The CDR3 sequence is CASSLGLAGGIETQYF. CDR3 nucleotides: TGCGCCAGCAGCCTGGGACTAGCGGGAGGTATAGAGACCCAGTACTTC.

Notes on this clonotype: A much more abundant neighbour one base away suggests this may be a read error. The V call is TRBV19, the J call TRBJ1-2; the D is unclear. Trimming stripped 6 bases from V and 2 bases from J, with 7 bases between. The V gene's germline CDR1 is LNHDA and CDR2 SQIVND (reference sequence). The CDR3 has 12 amino acids. The CDR3 loop reads CASRSRNYGYTF. In DNA form, the CDR3 reads TGTGCCAGTAGGTCGAGGAACTATGGCTACACCTTC.